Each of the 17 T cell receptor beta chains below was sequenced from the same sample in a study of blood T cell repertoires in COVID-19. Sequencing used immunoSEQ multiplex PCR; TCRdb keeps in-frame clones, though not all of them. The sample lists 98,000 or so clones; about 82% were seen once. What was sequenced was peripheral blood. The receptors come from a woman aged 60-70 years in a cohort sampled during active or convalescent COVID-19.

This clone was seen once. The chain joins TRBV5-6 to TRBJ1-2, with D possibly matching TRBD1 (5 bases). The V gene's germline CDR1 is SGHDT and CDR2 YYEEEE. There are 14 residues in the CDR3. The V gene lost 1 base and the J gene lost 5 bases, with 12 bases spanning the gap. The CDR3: CASSLSGGWYGYTF. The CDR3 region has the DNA TGTGCCAGCAGCTTGAGCGGGGGTTGGTATGGCTACACCTTC.

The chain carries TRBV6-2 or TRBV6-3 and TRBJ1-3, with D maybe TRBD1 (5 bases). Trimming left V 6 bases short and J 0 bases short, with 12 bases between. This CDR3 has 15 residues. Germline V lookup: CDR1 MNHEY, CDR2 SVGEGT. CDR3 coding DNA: TGTGCCAGCAGCCTACAGGTTCACTCTGGAAACACCATATATTTT. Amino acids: CASSLQVHSGNTIYF.

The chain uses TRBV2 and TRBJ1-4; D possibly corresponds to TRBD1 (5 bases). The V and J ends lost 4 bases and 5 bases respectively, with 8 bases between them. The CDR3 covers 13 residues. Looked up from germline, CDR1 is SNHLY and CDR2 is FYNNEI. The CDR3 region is CASSGGGNEKLFF. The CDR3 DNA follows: TGTGCCAGCAGTGGGGGGGGGAATGAAAAACTGTTTTTT.

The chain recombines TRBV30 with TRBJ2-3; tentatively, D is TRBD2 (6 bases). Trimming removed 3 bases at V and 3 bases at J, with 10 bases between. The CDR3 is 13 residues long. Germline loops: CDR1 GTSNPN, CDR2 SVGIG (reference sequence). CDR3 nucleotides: TGTGCCTGGAGACCACGGGGGACAGATACGCAGTATTTT. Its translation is CAWRPRGTDTQYF.

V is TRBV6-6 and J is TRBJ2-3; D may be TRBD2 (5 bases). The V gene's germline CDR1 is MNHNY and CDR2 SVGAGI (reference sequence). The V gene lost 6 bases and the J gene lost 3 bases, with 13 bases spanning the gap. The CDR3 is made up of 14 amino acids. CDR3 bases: TGTGCCAGCAGCCCTAGCCGGATTACAGATACGCAGTATTTT. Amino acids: CASSPSRITDTQYF.

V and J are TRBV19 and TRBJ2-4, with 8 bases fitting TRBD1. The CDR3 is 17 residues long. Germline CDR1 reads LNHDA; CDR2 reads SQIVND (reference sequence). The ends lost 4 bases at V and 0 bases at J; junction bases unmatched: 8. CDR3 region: CASSTGGFLLAKNIQYF. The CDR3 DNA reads TGTGCCAGTAGTACAGGGGGCTTCTTATTAGCCAAAAACATTCAGTACTTC.

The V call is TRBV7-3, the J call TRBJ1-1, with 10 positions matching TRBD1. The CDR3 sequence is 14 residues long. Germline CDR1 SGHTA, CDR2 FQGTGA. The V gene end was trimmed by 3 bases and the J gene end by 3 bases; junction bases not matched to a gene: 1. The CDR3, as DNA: TGTGCCAGCAGCTTGGGACAGGGGTACACTGAAGCTTTCTTT. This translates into CASSLGQGYTEAFF.

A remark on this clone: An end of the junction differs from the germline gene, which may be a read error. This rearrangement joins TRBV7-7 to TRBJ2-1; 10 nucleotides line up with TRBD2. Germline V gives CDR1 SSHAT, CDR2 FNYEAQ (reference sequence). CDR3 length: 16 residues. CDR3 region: CASSPIESGGANEQFF. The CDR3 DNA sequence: TGTGCTAGCAGCCCGATCGAGAGCGGGGGGGCCAATGAGCAGTTCTTC.

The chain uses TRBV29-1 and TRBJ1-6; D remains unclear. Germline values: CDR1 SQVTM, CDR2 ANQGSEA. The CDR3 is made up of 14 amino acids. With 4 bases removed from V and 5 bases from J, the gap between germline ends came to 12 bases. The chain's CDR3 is CSVGEGQNNSPLHF. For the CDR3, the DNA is TGCAGCGTTGGGGAGGGCCAAAATAATTCACCCCTCCACTTT.

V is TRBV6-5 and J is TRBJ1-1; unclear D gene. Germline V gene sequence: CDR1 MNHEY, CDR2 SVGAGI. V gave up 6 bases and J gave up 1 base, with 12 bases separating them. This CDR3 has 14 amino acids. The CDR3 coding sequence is TGTGCCAGCAGCCTCACAGTAACGAACACTGAAGCTTTCTTT. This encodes CASSLTVTNTEAFF.

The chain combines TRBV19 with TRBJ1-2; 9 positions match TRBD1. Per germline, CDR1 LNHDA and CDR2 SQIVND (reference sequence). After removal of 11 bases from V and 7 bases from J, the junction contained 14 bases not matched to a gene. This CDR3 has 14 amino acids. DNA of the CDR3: TGTGCCGGAAGTTCCGGGACAGGGTCGAGTGGCTACACCTTC. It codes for CAGSSGTGSSGYTF.

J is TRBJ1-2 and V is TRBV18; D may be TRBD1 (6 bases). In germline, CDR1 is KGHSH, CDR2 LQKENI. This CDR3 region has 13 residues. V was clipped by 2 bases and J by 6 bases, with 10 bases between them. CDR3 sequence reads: CASSPGTLNGYTF. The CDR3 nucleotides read TGTGCCAGCTCACCAGGGACATTGAATGGCTACACCTTC.

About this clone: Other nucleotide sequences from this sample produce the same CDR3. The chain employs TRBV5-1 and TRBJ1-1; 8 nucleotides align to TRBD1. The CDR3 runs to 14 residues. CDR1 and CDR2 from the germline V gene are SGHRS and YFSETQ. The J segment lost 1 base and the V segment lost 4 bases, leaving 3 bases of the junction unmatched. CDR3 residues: CASSRTGQNTEAFF. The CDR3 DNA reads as TGCGCCAGCAGCCGGACAGGGCAGAACACTGAAGCTTTCTTT.

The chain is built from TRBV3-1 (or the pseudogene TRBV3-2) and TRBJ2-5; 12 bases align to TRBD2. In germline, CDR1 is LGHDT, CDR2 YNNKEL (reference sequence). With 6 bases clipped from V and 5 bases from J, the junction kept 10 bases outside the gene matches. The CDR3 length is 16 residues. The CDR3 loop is CASSRTSGAVGETQYF. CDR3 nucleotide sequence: TGTGCCAGCAGTCGGACTAGCGGGGCTGTTGGGGAGACCCAGTACTTC.

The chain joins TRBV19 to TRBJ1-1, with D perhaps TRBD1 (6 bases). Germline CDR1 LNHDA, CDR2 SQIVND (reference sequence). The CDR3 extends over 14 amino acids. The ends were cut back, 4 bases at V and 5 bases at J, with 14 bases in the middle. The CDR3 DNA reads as TGTGCCAGTAGTAAGAGTCCAGGGGAGACTGAAGCTTTCTTT. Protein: CASSKSPGETEAFF. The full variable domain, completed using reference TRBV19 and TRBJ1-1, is DGGITQSPKYLFRKEGQNVTLSCEQNLNHDAMYWYRQDPGQGLRLIYYSQIVNDFQKGDIAEGYSVSREKKESFPLTVTSAQKNPTAFYLCASSKSPGETEAFFGQGTRLTVV.

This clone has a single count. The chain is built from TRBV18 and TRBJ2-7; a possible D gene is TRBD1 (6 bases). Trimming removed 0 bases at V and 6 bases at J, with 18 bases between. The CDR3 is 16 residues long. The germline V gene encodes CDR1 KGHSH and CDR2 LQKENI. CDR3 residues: CASSPPMAQGRSEQYF. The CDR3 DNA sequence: TGTGCCAGCTCACCACCGATGGCACAGGGTCGGAGCGAGCAGTACTTC. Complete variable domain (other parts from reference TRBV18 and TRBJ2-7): NAGVMQNPRHLVRRRGQEARLRCSPMKGHSHVYWYRQLPEEGLKFMVYLQKENIIDESGMPKERFSAEFPKEGPSILRIQQVVRGDSAAYFCASSPPMAQGRSEQYFGPGTRLTVT.

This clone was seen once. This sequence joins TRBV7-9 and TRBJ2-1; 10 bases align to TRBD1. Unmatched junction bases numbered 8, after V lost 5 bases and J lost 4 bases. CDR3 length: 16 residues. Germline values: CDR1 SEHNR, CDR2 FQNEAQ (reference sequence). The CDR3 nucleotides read TGTGCCAGCAGCGCAAGGGACAGGGGACAGTACAATGAGCAGTTCTTC. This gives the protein CASSARDRGQYNEQFF.